Shown below are 2 T cell receptor beta chains from a single sample sequenced in a study of cytomegalovirus exposure and HLA in healthy donors. Primers included in the PCR were 60 Vbeta and 13 Jbeta primers. Here immunoSEQ multiplex PCR was the method, and the copy in TCRdb shows in-frame clones only, minus some. This table has about 160,000 clones, 65% to 80% appearing once. The sequenced material came from PBMCs. The receptors were sampled from a woman aged 50 to 60 in good health and CMV-seropositive.

The chain couples TRBV5-4 to TRBJ2-3, with D possibly TRBD2 on 6 matching bases. The V end was cut by 4 bases, the J end by 2 bases, with 14 bases between. The CDR3 runs 15 residues. Germline V gene sequence: CDR1 SGHNT, CDR2 YYREEE (reference sequence). The CDR3 region is CASSHPAGLTDTQYF. Written as DNA, the CDR3 is TGTGCCAGCAGCCATCCGGCGGGGCTCACAGATACGCAGTATTTT. Full variable domain (missing parts from reference TRBV5-4 and TRBJ2-3): ETGVTQSPTHLIKTRGQQVTLRCSSQSGHNTVSWYQQALGQGPQFIFQYYREEENGRGNFPPRFSGLQFPNYSSELNVNALELDDSALYLCASSHPAGLTDTQYFGPGTRLTVL.

This clone showed up just once. The CDR3 spells CASSLVAGGPYNEQFF. The DNA for the CDR3 is TGTGCCAGCAGCTTAGTAGCGGGGGGGCCCTACAATGAGCAGTTCTTC. The chain links TRBV13 to TRBJ2-1, with 11 bases matching TRBD2. CDR3 length: 16 residues. Unmatched junction bases numbered 1, after V lost 1 base and J lost 2 bases. Looked up from germline, CDR1 is PRHDT and CDR2 is FYEKMQ (reference sequence). Looking up the rest from reference TRBV13 and TRBJ2-1 gives the full variable domain: AAGVIQSPRHLIKEKRETATLKCYPIPRHDTVYWYQQGPGQDPQFLISFYEKMQSDKGSIPDRFSAQQFSDYHSELNMSSLELGDSALYFCASSLVAGGPYNEQFFGPGTRLTVL.